This T cell receptor (beta chain) came from a study of CD8+CD57+ T cells in acquired aplastic anemia. Study in general: Sorted CD4+ plus CD8+ cells gave DNA averaging about 3.2 ug.

The CDR3 is 15 amino acids. Looked up from germline, CDR1 is MGHDK and CDR2 is SYGVNS. The trim removed 4 bases at V and 0 bases at J, leaving 5 bases unmatched. The use of genomic DNA as template underpinned the TCR beta VDJ and CDR3 profiling. TCRdb used MiXCR to reprocess the reads, holding one entry per CDR3 protein. Here the sample spans 200,000 to 250,000 distinct CDR3 sequences, approximately 60% being singletons. Study observations and caveats: The CD8+ Simpson's diversity of patients and controls was not significantly different.

A word on this clonotype: Its target is unknown.

Material for sequencing was sorted CD4+, CD8+, or CD8+CD57+ T cells (not recorded which) from PBMCs. This TCR was sampled from a human donor in good health. This rearrangement joins TRBV25-1 to TRBJ2-7; 8 nucleotides line up with TRBD1. CDR3 in amino acids: CASSATGGSSYEQYF. DNA for the CDR3: TGTGCCAGCAGTGCCACAGGGGGAAGCTCCTACGAGCAGTACTTC.